This TCR beta chain was retrieved from a study of beta chain features in type 1 diabetes. The study's findings and limits: Type 1 diabetes patients showed a moderate but significant shortening of TCRB CDR3s in all four CD4+ subsets.

Investigators reverse transcribed all isolated RNA, so they sequenced expressed TCRB transcripts. Measured with immunoSEQ multiplex PCR; TCRdb has only the in-frame clones, and not every one. The table records approximately 260,000 clones, approximately 25% of them present only once. Trimming took 3 bases from V and 4 from J; bases not matched to a gene: 7. The CDR3 has 17 amino acids. Germline V gene lookup returns CDR1 SGDLS and CDR2 YYNGEE. In the case of this clone: Its target is not known.

This TCR was sampled from a woman aged 30 to 39 with type 1 diabetes. Source material: naive CD4+ T cells from blood. The chain is built from TRBV9 and TRBJ2-1; TRBD2 matches 13 bases. The CDR3 is CASSAQGLAGEYNEQFF. The CDR3 DNA sequence: TGTGCCAGCAGCGCTCAAGGACTAGCGGGAGAGTACAATGAGCAGTTCTTC.